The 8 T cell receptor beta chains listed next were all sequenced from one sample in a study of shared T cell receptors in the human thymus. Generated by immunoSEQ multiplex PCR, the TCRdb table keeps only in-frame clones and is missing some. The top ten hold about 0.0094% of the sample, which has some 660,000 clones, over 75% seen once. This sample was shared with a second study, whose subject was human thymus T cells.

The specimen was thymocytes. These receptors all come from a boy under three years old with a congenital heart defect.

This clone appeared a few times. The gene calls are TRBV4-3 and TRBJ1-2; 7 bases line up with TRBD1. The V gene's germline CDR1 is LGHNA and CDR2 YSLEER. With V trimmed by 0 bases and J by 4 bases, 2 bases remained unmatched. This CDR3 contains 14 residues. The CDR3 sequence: CASSQDGTVYGYTF. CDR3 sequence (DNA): TGCGCCAGCAGCCAAGACGGGACAGTCTATGGCTACACCTTC.

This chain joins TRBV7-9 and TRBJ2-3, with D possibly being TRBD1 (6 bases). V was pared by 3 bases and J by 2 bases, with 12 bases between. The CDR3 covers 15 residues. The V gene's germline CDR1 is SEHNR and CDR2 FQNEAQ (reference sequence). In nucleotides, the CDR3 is TGTGCCAGCAGCTTCCTTGGGGGCAACACAGATACGCAGTATTTT. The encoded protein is CASSFLGGNTDTQYF.

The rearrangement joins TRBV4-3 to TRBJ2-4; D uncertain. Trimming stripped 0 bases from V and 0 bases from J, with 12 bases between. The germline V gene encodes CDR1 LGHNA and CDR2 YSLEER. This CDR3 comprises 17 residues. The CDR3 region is CASSQDLYSLAKNIQYF. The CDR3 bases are TGCGCCAGCAGCCAAGATTTATACAGCCTAGCCAAAAACATTCAGTACTTC.

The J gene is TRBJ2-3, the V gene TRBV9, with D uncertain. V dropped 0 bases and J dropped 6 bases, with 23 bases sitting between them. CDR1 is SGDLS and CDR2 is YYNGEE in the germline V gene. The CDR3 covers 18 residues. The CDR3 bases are TGTGCCAGCAGCGTAGTATCGGGTCCAGATACGTCCCCCGATACGCAGTATTTT. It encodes CASSVVSGPDTSPDTQYF.

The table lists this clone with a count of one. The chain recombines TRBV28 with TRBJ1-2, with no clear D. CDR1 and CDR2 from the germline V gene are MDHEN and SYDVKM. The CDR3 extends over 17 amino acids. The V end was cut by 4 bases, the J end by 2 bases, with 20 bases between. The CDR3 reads CASSSPRGRYFNYGYTF. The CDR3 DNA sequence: TGTGCCAGCAGTTCCCCCCGCGGCCGATACTTCAACTATGGCTACACCTTC.

This CDR3 reads CASSISKDRDYGYTF. The CDR3, as DNA: TGTGCCAGTAGTATCTCAAAGGACAGGGACTATGGCTACACCTTC. The chain is built from TRBV19 and TRBJ1-2, with TRBD1 matching over 8 bases. There are 15 residues in the CDR3. CDR1 is LNHDA, CDR2 SQIVND, per germline (reference sequence). V shed 3 bases and J 3 bases; nucleotides not matched to a gene: 6.

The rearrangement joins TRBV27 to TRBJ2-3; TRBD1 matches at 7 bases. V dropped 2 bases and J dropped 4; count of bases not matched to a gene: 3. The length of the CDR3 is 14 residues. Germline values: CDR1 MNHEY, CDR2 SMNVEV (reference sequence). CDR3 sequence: CASSLRQGADTQYF. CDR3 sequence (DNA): TGTGCCAGCAGTTTACGGCAGGGGGCAGATACGCAGTATTTT.

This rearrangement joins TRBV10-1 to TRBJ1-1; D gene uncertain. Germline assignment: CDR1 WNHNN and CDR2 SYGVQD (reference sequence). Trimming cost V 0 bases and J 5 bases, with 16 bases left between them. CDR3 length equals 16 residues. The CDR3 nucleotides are TGCGCCAGCAGTGAGTCCGTTAACAGACATCGAACTGAAGCTTTCTTT. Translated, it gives CASSESVNRHRTEAFF.